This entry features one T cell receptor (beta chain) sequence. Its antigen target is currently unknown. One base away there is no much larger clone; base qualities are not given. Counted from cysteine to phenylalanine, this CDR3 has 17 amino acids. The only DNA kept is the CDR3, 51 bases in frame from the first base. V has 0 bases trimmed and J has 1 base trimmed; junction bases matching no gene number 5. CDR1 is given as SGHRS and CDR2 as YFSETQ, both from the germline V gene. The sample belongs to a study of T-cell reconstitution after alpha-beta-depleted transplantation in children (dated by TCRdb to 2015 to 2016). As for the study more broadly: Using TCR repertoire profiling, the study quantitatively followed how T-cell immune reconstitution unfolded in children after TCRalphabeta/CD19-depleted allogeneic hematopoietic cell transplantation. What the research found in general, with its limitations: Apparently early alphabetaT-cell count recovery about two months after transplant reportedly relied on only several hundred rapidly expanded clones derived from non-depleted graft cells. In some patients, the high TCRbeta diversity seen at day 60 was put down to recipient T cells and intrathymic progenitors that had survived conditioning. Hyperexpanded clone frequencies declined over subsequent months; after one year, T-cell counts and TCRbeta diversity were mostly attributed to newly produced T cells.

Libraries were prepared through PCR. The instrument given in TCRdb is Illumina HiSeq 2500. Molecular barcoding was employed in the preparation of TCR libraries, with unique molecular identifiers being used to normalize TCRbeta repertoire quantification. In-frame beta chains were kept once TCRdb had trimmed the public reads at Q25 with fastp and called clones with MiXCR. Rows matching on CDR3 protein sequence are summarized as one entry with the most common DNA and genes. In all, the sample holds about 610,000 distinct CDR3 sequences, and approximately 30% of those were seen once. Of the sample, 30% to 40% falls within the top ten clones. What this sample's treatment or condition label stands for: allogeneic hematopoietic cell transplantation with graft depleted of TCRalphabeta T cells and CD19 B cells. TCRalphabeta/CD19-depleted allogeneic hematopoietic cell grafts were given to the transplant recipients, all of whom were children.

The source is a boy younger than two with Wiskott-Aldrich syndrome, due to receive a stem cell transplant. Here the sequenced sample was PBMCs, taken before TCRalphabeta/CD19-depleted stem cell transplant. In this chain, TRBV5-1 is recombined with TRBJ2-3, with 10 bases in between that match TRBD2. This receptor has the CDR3 CASSLGSSGSGTDTQYF. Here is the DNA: TGCGCCAGCAGCTTGGGATCTAGCGGGAGTGGCACAGATACGCAGTATTTT. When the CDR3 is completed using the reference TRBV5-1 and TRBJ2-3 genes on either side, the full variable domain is KAGVTQTPRYLIKTRGQQVTLSCSPISGHRSVSWYQQTPGQGLQFLFEYFSETQRNKGNFPGRFSGRQFSNSRSEMNVSTLELGDSALYLCASSLGSSGSGTDTQYFGPGTRLTVL.